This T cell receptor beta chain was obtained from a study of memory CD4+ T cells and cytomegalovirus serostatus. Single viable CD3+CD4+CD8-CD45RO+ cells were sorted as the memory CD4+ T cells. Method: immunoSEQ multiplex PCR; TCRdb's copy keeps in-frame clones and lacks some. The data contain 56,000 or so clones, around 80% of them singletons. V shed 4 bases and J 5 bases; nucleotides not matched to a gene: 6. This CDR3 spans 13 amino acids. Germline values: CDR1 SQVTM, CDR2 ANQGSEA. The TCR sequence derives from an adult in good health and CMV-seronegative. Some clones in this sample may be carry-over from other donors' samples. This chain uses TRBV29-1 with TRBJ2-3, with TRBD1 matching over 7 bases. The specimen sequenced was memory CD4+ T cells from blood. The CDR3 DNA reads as TGCAGCGTTGGAGGGACAGACAGAGATACGCAGTATTTT. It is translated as CSVGGTDRDTQYF.